This entry lists 17 T cell receptor beta chains sequenced from one sample in a study of T cells after posttransplantation cyclophosphamide. Cyclophosphamide on days +3 and +4 followed busulfan-fludarabine conditioning and a marrow graft. Some clones are missing from TCRdb's copy, which holds only in-frame ones; the method was immunoSEQ multiplex PCR. Among around 18,000 clones listed, more than 60% were seen once. The source was CD8+ T cells sorted from PBMCs, collected roughly 1,900 days after a stem cell transplant with posttransplant cyclophosphamide. These receptor sequences come from a female patient aged 40-50 years who received an allogeneic stem cell transplant from a related donor, was CMV-positive, and had no GVHD. Some T cells may be the graft donor's.

The V gene is TRBV6-4, the J gene TRBJ2-6; 8 nucleotides match TRBD2. The V and J ends lost 5 bases and 0 bases, in that order; junction bases with no gene match: 12. CDR3 length equals 19 residues. In germline, CDR1 is MRHNA, CDR2 SNTAGT. CDR3: CASSPIIAGISSGANVLTF. The CDR3 DNA is TGTGCCAGCAGTCCGATTATAGCGGGGATTAGCTCTGGGGCCAACGTCCTGACTTTC.

The gene calls are TRBV5-1 and TRBJ2-4; unclear D gene. The V and J ends lost 5 bases and 3 bases respectively, with 12 bases between them. The CDR3 spans 14 residues. From germline, CDR1 is SGHRS and CDR2 YFSETQ. The CDR3 protein is CASRETLDKNIQYF. The CDR3 bases are TGCGCCAGCAGGGAAACCCTAGACAAAAACATTCAGTACTTC.

V usage is TRBV6-5 and J usage is TRBJ2-1; TRBD2 matches 13 bases. Germline assignment: CDR1 MNHEY and CDR2 SVGAGI. V gave up 10 bases and J gave up 8 bases; unmatched junction bases: 2. This CDR3 has 12 amino acids. As DNA, the CDR3 is TGTGCCACGGGACTAGCGGGGTATGAGCAGTTCTTC. This sequence encodes CATGLAGYEQFF.

The CDR3 DNA reads as TGTGCCAGCAGCACCCGTGTGACGGGACAGGGGGACTATGGCTACACCTTC. This translates into CASSTRVTGQGDYGYTF. The chain uses TRBV27 and TRBJ1-2, with TRBD1 matching over 11 bases. This CDR3 has 17 amino acids. J gave up 3 bases and V 6 bases, and 12 bases lay outside the gene matches. In germline, CDR1 is MNHEY, CDR2 SMNVEV (reference sequence).

The chain recombines TRBV27 with TRBJ1-6; D perhaps matches TRBD1 (5 bases). Trimming took 3 bases from V and 7 from J, leaving 13 bases between them. The CDR3 contains 15 residues. In germline, CDR1 is MNHEY, CDR2 SMNVEV (reference sequence). The DNA of the CDR3 is TGTGCCAGCAGTTTGCTCGGGGGAGGAAATTCACCCCTCCACTTT. This translates into CASSLLGGGNSPLHF.

The sample holds one count of this clone. The chain links TRBV5-4 to TRBJ1-2; 10 nucleotides line up with TRBD1. The CDR3 is 15 residues long. Germline CDR1 SGHNT, CDR2 YYREEE (reference sequence). Trimming removed 4 bases from V and 5 bases from J; junction bases left unmatched: 8. CDR3 loop: CASSPSTGGVYGYTF. In DNA, the CDR3 is TGTGCCAGCAGCCCATCGACAGGGGGCGTGTATGGCTACACCTTC.

CDR3: CASSEARDIFAKNIQYF. CDR3 nucleotide sequence: TGTGCCAGCAGTGAAGCCAGGGACATCTTCGCCAAAAACATTCAGTACTTC. V and J are TRBV6-1 and TRBJ2-4, with D perhaps matching TRBD1 (6 bases). The ends were cut back, 0 bases at V and 1 base at J, with 13 bases in the middle. Per the germline V gene, CDR1 is MNHNS and CDR2 is SASEGT. This CDR3 has 17 residues.

The chain employs TRBV7-9 and TRBJ1-4; 8 bases line up with TRBD1. V dropped 4 bases and J dropped 9; count of bases not matched to a gene: 7. Germline V CDR1 and CDR2: SEHNR, FQNEAQ (reference sequence). The CDR3 sequence is 14 residues long. The CDR3 loop is CASSSGQAPQKLFF. CDR3 sequence (DNA): TGTGCCAGCAGCTCGGGACAGGCCCCCCAAAAACTGTTTTTT.

The CDR3 DNA sequence: TGTGCCAGCAGTGAATGGACAGGGGTCGGAGATGGCTACACCTTC. It is translated as CASSEWTGVGDGYTF. The rearrangement joins TRBV25-1 to TRBJ1-2; TRBD1 agrees at 9 bases. The CDR3 spans 15 residues. CDR1 and CDR2 (germline): MGHDK, SYGVNS. The J segment lost 6 bases and the V segment lost 1 base, leaving 6 bases of the junction unmatched.

This rearrangement joins TRBV6-5 to TRBJ2-2; the D gene is possibly TRBD2 (5 bases). The germline V gene encodes CDR1 MNHEY and CDR2 SVGAGI. V was pared by 5 bases and J by 3 bases, with 7 bases between. This CDR3 is 13 amino acids long. CDR3 coding DNA: TGTGCCAGCAGTGAAGCGGACACCGGGGAGCTGTTTTTT. It encodes CASSEADTGELFF.

V gene TRBV5-6 combines with J gene TRBJ2-4, with D uncertain. The ends were cut back, 0 bases at V and 0 bases at J, with 4 bases in the middle. Germline V lookup: CDR1 SGHDT, CDR2 YYEEEE. This CDR3 comprises 14 residues. CDR3 region: CASSLGLAKNIQYF. DNA of the CDR3: TGTGCCAGCAGCTTGGGACTAGCCAAAAACATTCAGTACTTC.

This clone was counted once. The V call is TRBV11-3, the J call TRBJ2-1; 12 nucleotides match TRBD1. CDR3 length: 16 residues. The germline V gene encodes CDR1 SGHNT and CDR2 YENEEA. The junction had 9 bases not matched to a gene; V was cut back by 4 bases and J by 8 bases. CDR3 in DNA: TGTGCCAGCAGCTCTGAAGCGGGACAGGGGGCAGATGAGCAGTTCTTC. Protein product: CASSSEAGQGADEQFF.

The CDR3 DNA sequence: TGCGCCAGCAGCCTTAGCGGGGGGTCAGATACGCAGTATTTT. Amino acid sequence: CASSLSGGSDTQYF. The genes are TRBV4-1 and TRBJ2-3; 10 bases align to TRBD2. The ends lost 4 bases at V and 4 bases at J; junction bases unmatched: 2. CDR3 length: 14 residues. Germline CDR1 MGHRA, CDR2 YSYEKL.

The rearrangement links TRBV7-6 to TRBJ1-4; 7 nucleotides match TRBD1. Per germline, CDR1 SGHVS and CDR2 FNYEAQ. Germline trimming cut 4 bases from V and 5 bases from J; bases unmatched to any gene: 10. This CDR3 contains 16 residues. The CDR3: CASSSERGLHNEKLFF. In DNA, the CDR3 is TGTGCCAGCAGCTCCGAAAGGGGGCTCCACAATGAAAAACTGTTTTTT.

Relative to its sample, this clone is medium-sized. V is TRBV15 and J is TRBJ2-1; 9 bases are shared with TRBD1. Germline V gives CDR1 LNHNV, CDR2 YYDKDF (reference sequence). This CDR3 comprises 15 residues. The V gene end was trimmed by 4 bases and the J gene end by 7 bases; junction bases not matched to a gene: 8. DNA for the CDR3: TGTGCCACCAGCACTTCCGGGACAGGGTGGAATGAGCAGTTCTTC. Its protein is CATSTSGTGWNEQFF.

The gene calls are TRBV29-1 and TRBJ2-3; 10 bases map to TRBD2. Germline lookup yields CDR1 SQVTM and CDR2 ANQGSEA. Losses at the gene ends were 2 bases for V and 5 bases for J; bases not matched to a gene: 10. The CDR3 is made up of 16 amino acids. CDR3 nucleotides: TGCAGCGTTGAAAGGCTAGCGGGGGCCGACGGAGATACGCAGTATTTT. Its protein product is CSVERLAGADGDTQYF.

The chain joins TRBV6-4 to TRBJ1-1, with 8 positions matching TRBD1. Germline lookup yields CDR1 MRHNA and CDR2 SNTAGT. With V trimmed by 3 bases and J by 0 bases, 0 bases remained unmatched. CDR3 length equals 14 residues. CDR3 nucleotides: TGTGCCAGCAGTGAGACAGGGGTGAACACTGAAGCTTTCTTT. Protein: CASSETGVNTEAFF.